This T cell receptor (beta chain) was documented in a study of metastatic and nonmetastatic thyroid tumors. Looking at the study overall: It was across blood and tumor or nodule tissue from malignant and benign thyroid patients that repertoires were compared. Study outcomes and limitations: As reported, TCR beta diversity in blood and tumor was significantly higher in malignant thyroid tumors than in benign nodules.

In this sample, this clone turned up many times. What it binds is unknown. Original handling: In papillary thyroid cancer, a distant-metastasis classifier was built using CDR3 differences across clinicopathological groups. Using MiXCR, TCRdb reanalyzed the PCR reads. TCRdb assigned the V and J calls; the authors' analysis was not used. The repertoire holds around 23,000 clones, with approximately 10% as singletons. Among the patients, none had received any treatment before thyroid surgery. The germline gives CDR1 LNHDA, CDR2 SQIVND (reference sequence). This CDR3 is 11 amino acids long. Trimming removed 6 bases from V and 6 bases from J, with 6 bases in between.

Source material: blood. The receptor's source is a female donor with papillary thyroid cancer or a benign thyroid nodule (not recorded which). Some clones in this sample may be carry-over from other donors' samples. The chain is built from TRBV19 and TRBJ2-1; weak D call: TRBD1 (5 bases). In DNA, the CDR3 is TGTGCCAGTAGCAGGGTCAATGAGCAGTTCTTC. The encoded protein is CASSRVNEQFF.